These 7 T cell receptor beta chains originate from one sample sequenced in a study of shared T cell receptors in the human thymus. The assay was immunoSEQ multiplex PCR, and TCRdb's table has in-frame clones only and misses some. The data show more than 550,000 clones, about 87% seen once. These data were also reused for a study on human thymus T cells.

The sequenced material came from thymocytes. All receptors derive from a boy under three years old with a congenital heart defect.

This clone was detected once. The chain joins TRBV11-3 to TRBJ2-7, with 7 bases matching TRBD2. The trim removed 0 bases at V and 0 bases at J, leaving 2 bases unmatched. Germline assignment: CDR1 SGHNT and CDR2 YENEEA. This CDR3 comprises 15 residues. The CDR3 loop reads CASSLERGSSYEQYF. CDR3 coding DNA: TGTGCCAGCAGCTTAGAGCGGGGGTCCTCCTACGAGCAGTACTTC.

This clone appeared a single time. V is TRBV7-2 and J is TRBJ2-7, with D tentatively TRBD1 (5 bases). The CDR3 length is 15 residues. V lost 0 bases to trimming and J lost 1 base, with 10 bases between them. Looked up from germline, CDR1 is SGHTA and CDR2 is FQGNSA. The CDR3 DNA follows: TGTGCCAGCAGCTTAGCGGAACAGGCTTCCTACGAGCAGTACTTC. The encoded protein is CASSLAEQASYEQYF.

The CDR3 sequence: CASSSGRRGLNSPLHF. CDR3 DNA: TGTGCCAGCAGCTCGGGGAGGCGCGGTCTAAATTCACCCCTCCACTTT. The chain uses TRBV5-6 and TRBJ1-6, with D unresolved. V dropped 3 bases and J dropped 7 bases, with 17 bases sitting between them. From germline, CDR1 is SGHDT and CDR2 YYEEEE. The CDR3 is 16 amino acids.

This clone has only one observation. The rearrangement links TRBV7-9 to TRBJ2-3; 10 nucleotides match TRBD1. V dropped 6 bases and J dropped 3; count of bases not matched to a gene: 6. This CDR3 has 15 amino acids. The germline V gene has CDR1 SEHNR and CDR2 FQNEAQ (reference sequence). This CDR3 is CASRDPGQGTDTQYF. In DNA form, the CDR3 reads TGTGCCAGCAGAGACCCGGGACAGGGGACAGATACGCAGTATTTT.

V usage is TRBV10-1 and J usage is TRBJ2-7, with 10 bases that match TRBD2. CDR3 size: 17 residues. The germline gives CDR1 WNHNN, CDR2 SYGVQD (reference sequence). Germline trimming cut 3 bases from V and 0 bases from J; bases unmatched to any gene: 8. The CDR3 DNA is TGCGCCAGCAGTGACTCCGGACTAGCGGACAGCTCCTACGAGCAGTACTTC. Its protein is CASSDSGLADSSYEQYF.

This sequence joins TRBV18 and TRBJ1-5; the match to TRBD1 covers 12 bases. The V and J ends lost 1 base and 6 bases, in that order; junction bases with no gene match: 7. Germline V gene data show CDR1 as KGHSH and CDR2 as LQKENI. There are 17 residues in the CDR3. The CDR3 DNA sequence: TGTGCCAGCTCACCACGGGACAGGGGGCAAGCTGGTCAGCCCCAGCATTTT. It specifies CASSPRDRGQAGQPQHF. The variable domain in full, completed from reference TRBV18 and TRBJ1-5, reads NAGVMQNPRHLVRRRGQEARLRCSPMKGHSHVYWYRQLPEEGLKFMVYLQKENIIDESGMPKERFSAEFPKEGPSILRIQQVVRGDSAAYFCASSPRDRGQAGQPQHFGDGTRLSIL.

This clone was counted a few times. This chain connects TRBV28 to TRBJ2-7; the D gene is possibly TRBD2 (5 bases). This CDR3 is built from 13 residues. Germline V gene lookup returns CDR1 MDHEN and CDR2 SYDVKM. Trimming removed 10 bases from V and 0 bases from J, with 13 bases in between. The CDR3 reads CAISRGTSYEQYF. The CDR3, as DNA: TGTGCCATCTCCCGGGGTACCTCCTACGAGCAGTACTTC. The full variable domain, its missing parts supplied by reference TRBV28 and TRBJ2-7, is DVKVTQSSRYLVKRTGEKVFLECVQDMDHENMFWYRQDPGLGLRLIYFSYDVKMKEKGDIPEGYSVSREKKERFSLILESASTNQTSMYLCAISRGTSYEQYFGPGTRLTVT.